This T cell receptor (beta chain) was recovered during a study of blood T cell repertoires in COVID-19 (dated by TCRdb to the early 2020s). Background on the whole study: Recovered participants in ImmuneRACE Cohort 3 were defined as having two consecutive negative NP/OP PCR tests, clearance from a healthcare professional, or resolution of symptoms. Collaborator samples came from the United States, Italy and Spain and covered acute and convalescent phases of COVID-19. The prospective study material was composed of cDNA or gDNA derived from T cells, B-cell-depleted T cells, or PBMCs. Subjects who had been exposed to COVID-19, were actively infected with it, or had recovered from it provided the deeply sampled blood TCRbeta repertoires that made up the dataset. The repertoires were released in a freely available public database meant as a resource for research on the immune response to SARS-CoV-2. Samples were obtained from the ongoing ImmuneRACE study (first 160 participants) and from 1,254 subjects provided by 6 global collaborators. Sample metadata almost always included a de-identified subject ID, COVID-19 status, age in years and sex. HLA class I and class II types, where available, came from metadata supplied by the sample provider rather than from assay-based typing.

Participants in the prospective study were enrolled through a virtual design, were aged about 18 to 90 years, and lived in roughly 24 United States geographic areas. Cohort assignment in the prospective study relied on participant-reported clinical history from a screening survey and a study questionnaire. In the prospective study, whole blood, serum and a nasopharyngeal or oropharyngeal swab were collected from each participant by mobile phlebotomists. Over a roughly 2-month period, participants in the prospective study had the option of providing additional blood draws and questionnaires. Before DNA extraction, prospective study blood samples were shipped either frozen or at room temperature. Details on this clone: Its cognate antigen has yet to be identified. The record has no base qualities; no much larger clone is one base away.

Study-wide conclusions, independent of this receptor: The quantity of clinical and demographic metadata differed by source and by participant and was supplied without curation.

The CDR1 and CDR2 encoded by the germline V gene are SGHAT and FQNNGV. At the junction V is shortened by 3 bases and J by 1 base; bases outside the gene matches: 9. Measured from the cysteine to the phenylalanine, the CDR3 is 16 residues long. Just CDR3 DNA is preserved here, 48 bases in frame from base 1. TCRbeta CDR3 regions were amplified from genomic DNA using the immunoSEQ Assay, a bias-controlled multiplex PCR. The original methods were these. Within the assay, amplification of reference gene primers was used to estimate how many nucleated cells each sample contained. To quantify the absolute abundance of each unique TCRbeta CDR3 rearrangement, sequence reads were collapsed and filtered. For each sample, productive Simpson clonality was calculated as the square root of Simpson's diversity index across productive rearrangements. In its TCRdb copy, this immuneACCESS table keeps in-frame sequences only and misses some clones. Where compared with another copy, unresolved V genes explain less than half of these, and the others have no known cause. The DNA gave D and trimming, while V, J and clone size come from that table. Recorded for this sample are about 280,000 clones; approximately 90% of them occurred a single time. The top ten clones comprise around 2% of the sample.

The clonotype originates from an older woman in a cohort exposed to, infected with or recovered from COVID-19 (not recorded which). The chain was built from TRBV11-2 and TRBJ2-7; 7 bases in the middle match TRBD2. The sample taken for sequencing was PBMCs or T cells enriched from blood (not recorded which). Read as DNA, the sequence is TGTGCCAGCAGCTTTAGGGGTCTAGCGGTATCCTACGAGCAGTACTTC. It translates to CASSFRGLAVSYEQYF.